The sequence of this T cell receptor beta chain was determined in a study of blood T cell repertoires in COVID-19. Libraries were prepared by immunoSEQ multiplex PCR; TCRdb keeps only in-frame clonotypes and omits some of them. The sample includes about 130,000 clones, less than 85% of them seen just once. The CDR3 sequence is 12 residues long. Germline V CDR1 and CDR2: MDHEN, SYDVKM. V was trimmed by 3 bases and J by 10 bases, leaving 10 bases between them. The TCR sequence derives from a woman aged 55-70 years with acute or convalescent COVID-19. V is TRBV28 and J is TRBJ2-1; D is undetermined. The sequenced sample consisted of peripheral blood. CDR3: CASSFIRREQFF. The CDR3 DNA reads TGTGCCAGCAGTTTTATCCGTCGGGAGCAGTTCTTC.